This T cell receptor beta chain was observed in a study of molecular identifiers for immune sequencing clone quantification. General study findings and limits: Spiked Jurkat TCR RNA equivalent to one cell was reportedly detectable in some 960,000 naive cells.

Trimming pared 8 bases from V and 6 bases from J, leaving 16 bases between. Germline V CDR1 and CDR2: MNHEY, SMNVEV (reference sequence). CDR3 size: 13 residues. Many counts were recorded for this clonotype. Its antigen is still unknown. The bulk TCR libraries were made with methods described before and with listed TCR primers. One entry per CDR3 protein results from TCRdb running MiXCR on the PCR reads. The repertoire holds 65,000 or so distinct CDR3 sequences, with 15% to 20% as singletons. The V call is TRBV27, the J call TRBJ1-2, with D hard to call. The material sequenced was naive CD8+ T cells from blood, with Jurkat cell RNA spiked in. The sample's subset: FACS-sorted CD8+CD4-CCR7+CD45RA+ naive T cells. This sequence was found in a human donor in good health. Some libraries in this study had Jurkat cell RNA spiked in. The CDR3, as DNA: TGTGCCAGCTCAGAGGAAGGGTTCAATGGCTACACCTTC. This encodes CASSEEGFNGYTF.